The entry that follows covers one T cell receptor beta chain sequence. Profiled with immunoSEQ multiplex PCR; TCRdb holds only in-frame clones, not every one. The profile shows around 42,000 clones, approximately 83% of them singletons. The entry originates in a study of blood T cell repertoires in COVID-19. As for the study in general: The United States, Italy and Spain were the sources of the acute and convalescent COVID-19 samples. PBMCs, B-cell-depleted T cells, or T cells provided the cDNA or gDNA that made up the material.

Looked up from germline, CDR1 is KGHSH and CDR2 is LQKENI. This CDR3 spans 17 amino acids. The V and J ends lost 1 base and 0 bases, in that order; junction bases with no gene match: 6. This chain uses TRBV18 with TRBJ2-5, with 9 nucleotides matching TRBD1. This TCR came from a woman aged 60-75 years with acute or convalescent COVID-19. The material sequenced was peripheral blood. This chain's CDR3 is CASSPRQGGDDQETQYF. The CDR3 DNA sequence: TGTGCCAGCTCACCACGACAGGGGGGGGACGACCAAGAGACCCAGTACTTC.